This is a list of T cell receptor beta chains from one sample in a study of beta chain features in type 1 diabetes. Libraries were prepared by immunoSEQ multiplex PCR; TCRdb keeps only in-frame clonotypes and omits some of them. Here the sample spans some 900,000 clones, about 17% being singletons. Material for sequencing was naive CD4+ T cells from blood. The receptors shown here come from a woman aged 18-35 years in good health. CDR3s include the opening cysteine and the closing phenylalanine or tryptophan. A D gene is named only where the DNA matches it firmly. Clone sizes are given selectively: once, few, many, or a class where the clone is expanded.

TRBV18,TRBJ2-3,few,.,TGTGCCAGCTCACCGGCTAGCACGCCAGATACGCAGTATTTT,CASSPASTPDTQYF
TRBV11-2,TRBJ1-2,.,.,TGTGCCAGCAGCCCAGGACGCTATGGCTACACCTTC,CASSPGRYGYTF
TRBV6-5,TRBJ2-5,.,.,TGTGCCACAGCAAATACAGGGTCTCGTGCGACCCAGTACTTC,CATANTGSRATQYF
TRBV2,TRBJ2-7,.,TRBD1,TGTGCCAGCAGGGAGGAACGACAGGGGGCGGTCGAGCAGTACTTC,CASREERQGAVEQYF
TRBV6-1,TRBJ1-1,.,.,TGTGCCAGCAGCGGGGGGCAACCGAACACTGAAGCTTTCTTT,CASSGGQPNTEAFF
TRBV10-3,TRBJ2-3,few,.,TGTGCCATCAGCCCGGGGAGGACAGCGCAGTATTTT,CAISPGRTAQYF
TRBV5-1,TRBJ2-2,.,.,TGCGCCAGCAGCTTGGTGGGGTTCACCGGGGAGCTGTTTTTT,CASSLVGFTGELFF
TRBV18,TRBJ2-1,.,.,TGTGCCAGCTCAGCTCCCAATGGGGGGATTTACAATGAGCAGTTCTTC,CASSAPNGGIYNEQFF
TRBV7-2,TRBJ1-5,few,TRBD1,TGTGCCAGCAGCCCGGGACAGACTAATCAGCCCCAGCATTTT,CASSPGQTNQPQHF
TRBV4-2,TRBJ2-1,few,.,TGTGCCAGCAGCCCCCAGGTTAGGGCAGACAATGAGCAGTTCTTC,CASSPQVRADNEQFF
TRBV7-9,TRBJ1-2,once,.,TGTGCCAGCACAGTGGAGTCGAACTATGGCTACACCTTC,CASTVESNYGYTF
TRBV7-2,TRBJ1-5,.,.,TGTGCCAGCAGCTCCCAAACAGGGTACAATCAGCCCCAGCATTTT,CASSSQTGYNQPQHF
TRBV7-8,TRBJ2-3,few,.,TGTGCCAGCAGCTTAGATTTGATTGGTCGGCTTACCGCCGGTACGCAGTATTTT,CASSLDLIGRLTAGTQYF
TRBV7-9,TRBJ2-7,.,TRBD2,TGTGCCAGCAGCCGCGTTATGGGACTAGCGGGAGGCGACGAGCAGTACTTC,CASSRVMGLAGGDEQYF
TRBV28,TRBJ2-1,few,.,TGTGCCAGCAGTCCGGGGGCACTTTTTCGAACCTACAATGAGCAGTTCTTC,CASSPGALFRTYNEQFF
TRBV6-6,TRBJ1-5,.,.,TGTGCCAGCGCGTCAGCCGATCTTAGCAATCAGCCCCAGCATTTT,CASASADLSNQPQHF
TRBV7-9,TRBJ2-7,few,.,TGTGCCAGCAGCTTAGACACAGACTACGAGCAGTACTTC,CASSLDTDYEQYF
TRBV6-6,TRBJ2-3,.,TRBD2,TGTGCCAGCAGGGGACTAGCGGGAGGGCGTTCAGATACGCAGTATTTT,CASRGLAGGRSDTQYF
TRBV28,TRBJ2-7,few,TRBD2,TGTGCCAGCAGTTTAGGTACTAGCGGGACTATCGAGCAGTACTTC,CASSLGTSGTIEQYF
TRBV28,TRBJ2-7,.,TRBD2,TGTGCCAGCAGTCGTAGAGCGGGGATCTCCTACGAGCAGTACTTC,CASSRRAGISYEQYF
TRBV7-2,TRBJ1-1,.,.,TGTGCCAGCAGCCCCTACGTAACCACTGAAGCTTTCTTT,CASSPYVTTEAFF
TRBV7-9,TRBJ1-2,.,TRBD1,TGTGCCAGCAGCTTACGGCGGGGTGTACAGGGGGTCAACTATGGCTACACCTTC,CASSLRRGVQGVNYGYTF
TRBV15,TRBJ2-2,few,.,TGTGCCACCAGCAGAAGAGTGACCACCGGGGAGCTGTTTTTT,CATSRRVTTGELFF
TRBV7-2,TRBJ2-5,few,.,TGTGCCAGCAGCCGTTCGAACAGGGCCCAGTACTTC,CASSRSNRAQYF
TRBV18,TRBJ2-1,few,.,TGTGCCAGCTCACCGGTCAGCGGCTCCTACAATGAGCAGTTCTTC,CASSPVSGSYNEQFF
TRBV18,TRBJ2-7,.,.,TGTGCCAGCTCCCCGGACGGTTCCTACGAGCAGTACTTC,CASSPDGSYEQYF
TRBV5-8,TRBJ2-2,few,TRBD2,TGTGCCAGCAGAAATAGCGGGGCGAACACCGGGGAGCTGTTTTTT,CASRNSGANTGELFF
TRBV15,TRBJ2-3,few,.,TGTGCCACCAGCAGAGATGGGCGTCAAGATACGCAGTATTTT,CATSRDGRQDTQYF
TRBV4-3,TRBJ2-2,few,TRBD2,TGCGCCAGCAGCCCCGGACTAGAGACCGGGGAGCTGTTTTTT,CASSPGLETGELFF
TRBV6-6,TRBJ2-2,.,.,TGTGCCAGCAGTTACCGGAGGTTCGGGGAGCTGTTTTTT,CASSYRRFGELFF
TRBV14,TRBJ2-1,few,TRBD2,TGTGCCAGCAACCCCATTGCGGGACTAGCGGCCCAGGAGCAGTTCTTC,CASNPIAGLAAQEQFF
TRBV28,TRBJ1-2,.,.,TGTGCCAGCAGTCCCCCCGGCAGGGCGTACTATGGCTACACCTTC,CASSPPGRAYYGYTF
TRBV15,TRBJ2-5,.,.,TGTGCCACCAGCAGAGATGTAGCCAGGGCGAGGGGAGAGACCCAGTACTTC,CATSRDVARARGETQYF
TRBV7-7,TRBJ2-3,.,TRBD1,TGTGCTAGCAGCCCCTGGGACAGGGACTCAGATACGCAGTATTTT,CASSPWDRDSDTQYF
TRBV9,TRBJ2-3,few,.,TGTGCCAGCAGCCTCGGGGATACGCAGTATTTT,CASSLGDTQYF
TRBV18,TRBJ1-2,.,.,TGTGCCAGCACTTCGGGGGGGAGAGATGGCTACACCTTC,CASTSGGRDGYTF
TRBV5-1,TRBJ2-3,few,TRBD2,TGCGCCAGCAGCCCGGGACTAGCGGGAGTTACAGATACGCAGTATTTT,CASSPGLAGVTDTQYF
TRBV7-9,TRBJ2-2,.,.,TGTGCCAGCAGCCCCTCCCTCGGTAGGGGAGTAACCGGGGAGCTGTTTTTT,CASSPSLGRGVTGELFF
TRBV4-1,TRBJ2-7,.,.,TGCGCCAGCAGCCAAGTTGCACAAACCGAGCAGTACTTC,CASSQVAQTEQYF
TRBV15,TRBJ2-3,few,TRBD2,TGTGCCACCAGCAGAGATTTACTAGCGGGAGGAGGTATAGATACGCAGTATTTT,CATSRDLLAGGGIDTQYF
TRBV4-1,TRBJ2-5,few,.,TGCGCCAGCAGCCAAGACCCAGGGGAGACCCAGTACTTC,CASSQDPGETQYF
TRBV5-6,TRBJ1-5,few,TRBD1,TGTGCCAGCAGCGGCCGGGACAGGATTCAGCCCCAGCATTTT,CASSGRDRIQPQHF
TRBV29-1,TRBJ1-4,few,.,TGCAGCGTTCAACAGGCGGATGAAAAACTGTTTTTT,CSVQQADEKLFF
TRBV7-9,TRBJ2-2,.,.,TGTGCCAGCAGAAACAGGGTAAACACCGGGGAGCTGTTTTTT,CASRNRVNTGELFF
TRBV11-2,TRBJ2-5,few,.,TGTGCCAGCAGCTTTCAAAAATTCTGGGAGACCCAGTACTTC,CASSFQKFWETQYF
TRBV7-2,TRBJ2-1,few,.,TGTGCCAGCAGATTAAAAAGACTAGAGGTGAATGAGCAGTTCTTC,CASRLKRLEVNEQFF
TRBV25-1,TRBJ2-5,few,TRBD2,TGTGCCAGCAGTGACCTAGCGGGAGGTCAGACCCAGTACTTC,CASSDLAGGQTQYF
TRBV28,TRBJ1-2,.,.,TGTGCCAGCAGTTTCGGGGTCGGCAGAGCCTATGGCTACACCTTC,CASSFGVGRAYGYTF
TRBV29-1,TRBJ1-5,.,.,TGCAGCGTTGGCGGGGATCAGCCCCAGCATTTT,CSVGGDQPQHF
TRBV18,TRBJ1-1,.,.,TGTGCCAGCTCACCAATGGAAGGGGATGAAGCTTTCTTT,CASSPMEGDEAFF
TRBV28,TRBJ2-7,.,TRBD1,TGTGCCAGCAGACCCTCGGACAGGTTAACCTACGAGCAGTACTTC,CASRPSDRLTYEQYF